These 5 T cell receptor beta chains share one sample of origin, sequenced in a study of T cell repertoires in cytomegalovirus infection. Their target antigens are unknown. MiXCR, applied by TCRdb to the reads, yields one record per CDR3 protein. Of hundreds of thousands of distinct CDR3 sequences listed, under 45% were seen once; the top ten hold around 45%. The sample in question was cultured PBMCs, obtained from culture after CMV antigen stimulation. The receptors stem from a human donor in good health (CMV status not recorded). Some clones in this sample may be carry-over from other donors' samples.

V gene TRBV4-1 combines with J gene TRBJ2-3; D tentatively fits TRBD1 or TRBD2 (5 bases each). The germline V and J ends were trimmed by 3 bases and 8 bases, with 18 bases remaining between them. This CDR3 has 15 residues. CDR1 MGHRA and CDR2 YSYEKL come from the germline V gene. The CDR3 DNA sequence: TGCGCCAGCAGCCACCTCCGGGACCAAAAGGGTACGCAGTATTTT. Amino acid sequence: CASSHLRDQKGTQYF.

The CDR3 loop is CASSTAGELFF. The CDR3 nucleotides read TGTGCCAGTAGTACGGCCGGGGAGCTGTTTTTT. The chain is built from TRBV19 and TRBJ2-2; no clear D. The CDR3 is 11 residues long. V was cut by 4 bases and J by 6 bases, with 3 bases left in between. Germline CDR1 reads LNHDA; CDR2 reads SQIVND (reference sequence).

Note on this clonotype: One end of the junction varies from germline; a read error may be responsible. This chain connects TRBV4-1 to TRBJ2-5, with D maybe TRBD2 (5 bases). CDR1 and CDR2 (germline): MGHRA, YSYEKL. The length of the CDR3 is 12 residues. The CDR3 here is CASSQVRGTQYF. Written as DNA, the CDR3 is TGTGCCAGCAGTCAAGTTCGGGGGACCCAGTACTTC.

In DNA, the CDR3 is TGTGCCAGCACCCAGCGGGGGGCTCCGTACAATGAGCAGTTCTTC. Translating it yields CASTQRGAPYNEQFF. The V gene is TRBV6-5, the J gene TRBJ2-1; 9 nucleotides align to TRBD2. J was trimmed by 4 bases and V by 7 bases; bases with no gene match: 8. The CDR3 spans 15 residues. Looked up from germline, CDR1 is MNHEY and CDR2 is SVGAGI.

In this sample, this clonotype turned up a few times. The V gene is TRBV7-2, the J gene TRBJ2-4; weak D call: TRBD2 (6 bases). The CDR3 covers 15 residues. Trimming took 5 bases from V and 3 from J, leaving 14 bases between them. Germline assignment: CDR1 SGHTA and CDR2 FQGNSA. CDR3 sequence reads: CASSPRAGYKNIQYF. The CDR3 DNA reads TGTGCCAGCAGCCCGCGGGCGGGGTACAAAAACATTCAGTACTTC.